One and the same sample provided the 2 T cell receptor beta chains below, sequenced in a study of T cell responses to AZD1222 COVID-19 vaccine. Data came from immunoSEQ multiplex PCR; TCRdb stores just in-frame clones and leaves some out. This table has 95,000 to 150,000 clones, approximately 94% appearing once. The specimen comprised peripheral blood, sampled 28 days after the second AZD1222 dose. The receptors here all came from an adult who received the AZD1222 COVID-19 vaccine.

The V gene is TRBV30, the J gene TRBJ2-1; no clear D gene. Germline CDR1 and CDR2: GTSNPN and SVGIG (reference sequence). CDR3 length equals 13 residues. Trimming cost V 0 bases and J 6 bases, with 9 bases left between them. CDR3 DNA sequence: TGTGCCTGGAGTGTACTAACAGCCAATGAGCAGTTCTTC. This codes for CAWSVLTANEQFF.

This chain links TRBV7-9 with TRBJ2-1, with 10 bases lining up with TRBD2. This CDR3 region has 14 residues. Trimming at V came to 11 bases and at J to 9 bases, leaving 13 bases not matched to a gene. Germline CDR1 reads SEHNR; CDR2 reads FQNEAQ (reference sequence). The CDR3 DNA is TGTGCCTCGGGCCTAGCGGGGGAGGTAGGTGAGCAGTTCTTC. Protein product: CASGLAGEVGEQFF.